This TCR beta chain was captured in a study of blood T cell repertoires in COVID-19. Study summary: T cells, B-cell-depleted T cells, or PBMCs provided the cDNA or gDNA that served as material.

Seattle enrolled patients during active infection and tracked them longitudinally. Repertoires were generated with immunoSEQ multiplex PCR, while TCRdb's copy carries only in-frame clones and drops some. The sample has 100,000 to 150,000 clones, around 85% seen once. Per germline, CDR1 MNHEY and CDR2 SVGEGT. V was trimmed by 4 bases and J by 7 bases, leaving 5 bases between them. This CDR3 has 10 amino acids. This receptor was taken from an elderly woman with COVID-19, enrolled during active disease. The sample taken for sequencing was peripheral blood. V usage is TRBV6-2 or TRBV6-3 and J usage is TRBJ2-7, with D unclear. The CDR3 loop reads CASSFQEQYF. The CDR3 DNA reads as TGTGCCAGCAGTTTCCAAGAGCAGTACTTC.